This T cell receptor (beta chain) was captured in a study of blood T cell repertoires in COVID-19. Sequencing was performed with immunoSEQ multiplex PCR; in TCRdb, only in-frame clones are kept and a portion is missing. The sample shows roughly 120,000 clones, 85% of them seen only once. The CDR3 consists of 15 residues. The V end was cut by 1 base, the J end by 6 bases, with 15 bases between. In germline, CDR1 is LGHNA, CDR2 YSLEER. Sequenced input: peripheral blood. This chain uses TRBV4-3 with TRBJ1-2; the D gene is possibly TRBD1 (5 bases). The receptor was derived from a woman in her sixties or seventies with COVID-19, enrolled during active disease. As DNA, the CDR3 is TGCGCCAGCAGCCAAGCTATAGCTTTCAGGGATGGCTACACCTTC. It yields the protein CASSQAIAFRDGYTF.